This passage covers 2 T cell receptor beta chains from one sample sequenced in a study of blood T cells in healthy people across ages. PCR was performed a second time for roughly 7 to 12 cycles using a sample-barcoded 5' primer and a J-beta primer mix. TCRdb reprocessed the 5' RACE reads with MiXCR, giving one entry per CDR3 protein. The sample consists of 450,000 to 650,000 distinct CDR3 sequences, approximately 25% of them appearing once. These records were also assigned to another study, of T cells of mothers and their children.

Sequences were obtained from blood. The receptors originated from a boy aged 5 to 17 in good health.

V and J are TRBV27 and TRBJ1-2; TRBD1 aligns across 8 bases. In germline, CDR1 is MNHEY, CDR2 SMNVEV (reference sequence). V gave up 4 bases and J gave up 0 bases; unmatched junction bases: 4. This CDR3 is 15 amino acids long. CDR3 sequence: CASSSLTGANYGYTF. As DNA, the CDR3 is TGTGCCAGCAGTTCTCTGACAGGGGCTAACTATGGCTACACCTTC.

A few counts support this clonotype. The V gene is TRBV7-2, the J gene TRBJ1-2, with a tentative D call TRBD1 (6 bases). The CDR3 is made up of 16 amino acids. Looked up from germline, CDR1 is SGHTA and CDR2 is FQGNSA. V gave up 5 bases and J gave up 8 bases, with 24 bases separating them. CDR3: CASSPDTGGGGIGYTF. CDR3 nucleotide sequence: TGTGCCAGCAGCCCAGACACGGGCGGGGGCGGGATCGGCTACACCTTC.